A selection of T cell receptor beta chains follows, all from one sample in a study of radiotherapy plus CTLA-4 blockade in lung cancer. Profiled with immunoSEQ multiplex PCR; TCRdb holds only in-frame clones, not every one. Among about 95,000 clones, more than 75% were seen once, and the ten largest hold around 3.6%. The starting material was peripheral blood, obtained from a patient treated with radiotherapy plus ipilimumab. The receptors come from a human donor with non-small cell lung cancer who had a partial response to radiotherapy plus ipilimumab. CDR3s include the opening cysteine and the closing phenylalanine or tryptophan. Each record gives: D gene, clone size, J gene, V gene, CDR3 protein, CDR3 DNA. The D gene is left open where the match is weak. Some rows mark clone size as missing; the rest say once, few, many or name a class of expanded clone.

>TRBD2|NA|TRBJ2-1|TRBV7-2
CASSRTSGRDEQFF
TGTGCCAGCAGTAGGACTAGCGGGAGGGATGAGCAGTTCTTC
>NA|few|TRBJ1-6|TRBV5-6
CASSLERESRWNSPLHF
TGTGCCAGCAGCTTGGAAAGGGAGTCTAGATGGAATTCACCCCTCCACTTT
>TRBD2|NA|TRBJ2-4|TRBV7-9
CASSLAAGRENIQYF
TGTGCCAGCAGCTTAGCGGCAGGGAGGGAAAACATTCAGTACTTC
>NA|NA|TRBJ1-3|TRBV7-2
CASRLTGPSSGNTIYF
TGTGCCAGCAGGTTGACAGGCCCGAGCTCTGGAAACACCATATATTTT
>NA|NA|TRBJ1-5|TRBV5-1
CASSLAHRHGGQPQHF
TGCGCCAGCAGCTTGGCCCATCGCCACGGCGGTCAGCCCCAGCATTTT
>NA|few|TRBJ1-1|TRBV30
CAWISVVILEAFF
TGTGCCTGGATTTCGGTGGTGATTCTAGAGGCTTTCTTT
>TRBD2|NA|TRBJ2-7|TRBV5-1
CASSLGGSSYEQYF
TGCGCCAGCAGCTTGGGCGGGAGCTCCTACGAGCAGTACTTC
>TRBD2|NA|TRBJ2-2|TRBV4-2
CASSQDKLAADTGELFF
TGTGCCAGCAGCCAAGATAAACTAGCGGCTGACACCGGGGAGCTGTTTTTT
>NA|NA|TRBJ2-1|TRBV5-1
CASSFSNEQFF
TGCGCCAGCAGCTTTTCGAATGAGCAGTTCTTC
>TRBD2|NA|TRBJ2-2|TRBV6-4
CASSRAGHTGELFF
TGTGCCAGCAGCCGAGCGGGACACACCGGGGAGCTGTTTTTT
>NA|NA|TRBJ2-7|TRBV28
CASSPRPRYEQYF
TGTGCCAGCAGTCCGAGGCCGCGGTACGAGCAGTACTTC
>TRBD2|NA|TRBJ2-1|TRBV5-1
CASSLETSGILNEQFF
TGCGCCAGCAGCTTAGAGACTAGCGGGATTTTGAATGAGCAGTTCTTC
>TRBD2|NA|TRBJ2-5|TRBV9
CASSVELAVTQETQYF
TGTGCCAGCAGCGTAGAACTAGCGGTAACCCAAGAGACCCAGTACTTC
>NA|NA|TRBJ1-2|TRBV5-1
CASSFENYGYTF
TGCGCCAGCAGCTTCGAGAACTATGGCTACACCTTC
>NA|NA|TRBJ1-5|TRBV6-1
CASAEVSNQPQHF
TGTGCCAGCGCCGAGGTTAGCAATCAGCCCCAGCATTTT
>TRBD1|NA|TRBJ2-7|TRBV16
CASSRLDRDSPEQYF
TGTGCCAGCAGCCGATTGGACAGGGATTCGCCCGAGCAGTACTTC
>NA|once|TRBJ2-3|TRBV9
CASSVGVGSPLTDTQYF
TGTGCCAGCAGCGTAGGGGTGGGCTCACCTCTCACAGATACGCAGTATTTT
>TRBD2|many|TRBJ2-7|TRBV2
CASSGTGTSGSVEQYF
TGTGCCAGCAGTGGCACCGGGACTAGCGGGAGTGTCGAGCAGTACTTC
>NA|NA|TRBJ2-2|TRBV5-4
CASSSEIMRGNTGELFF
TGTGCCAGCAGCTCGGAAATCATGCGAGGGAACACCGGGGAGCTGTTTTTT
>NA|NA|TRBJ2-3|TRBV5-1
CASSLAPAGNGDTQYF
TGCGCCAGCAGCTTGGCTCCCGCGGGGAATGGGGATACGCAGTATTTT
>TRBD1|NA|TRBJ1-3|TRBV5-6
CASSLAGTGKRNTIYF
TGTGCCAGCAGCTTGGCTGGGACAGGGAAGAGAAACACCATATATTTT
>NA|NA|TRBJ2-7|TRBV7-6
CASSLAAAGTYEQYF
TGTGCCAGCAGCTTAGCGGCCGCGGGGACCTACGAGCAGTACTTC
>NA|few|TRBJ2-7|TRBV14
CASSRLGYLYEQYF
TGTGCCAGCAGCCGACTTGGATACCTCTACGAGCAGTACTTC
>TRBD1|NA|TRBJ1-4|TRBV7-9
CASSLTGGEKLFF
TGTGCCAGCAGCTTAACAGGGGGCGAGAAACTGTTTTTT
>TRBD1|NA|TRBJ2-1|TRBV10-3
CAISDKDRGRNEQFF
TGTGCCATCAGTGATAAGGACAGGGGGAGGAATGAGCAGTTCTTC
>NA|NA|TRBJ2-2|TRBV29-1
CSAGGGVGTGELFF
TGCAGCGCGGGGGGCGGGGTCGGCACCGGGGAGCTGTTTTTT
>TRBD2|NA|TRBJ2-3|TRBV7-2
CASSLVGTRGGDTQYF
TGTGCCAGCAGCTTAGTAGGGACTAGGGGGGGAGATACGCAGTATTTT
>TRBD1|few|TRBJ1-5|TRBV27
CASSRQGNQPQHF
TGTGCCAGCAGCCGACAGGGGAATCAGCCCCAGCATTTT
>NA|NA|TRBJ2-7|TRBV27
CASSPDRPPYEQYF
TGTGCCAGCAGTCCAGACAGGCCCCCCTACGAGCAGTACTTC
>NA|once|TRBJ2-7|TRBV7-6
CASSRPVRGEEQYF
TGTGCCAGCAGCCGCCCGGTCAGGGGGGAAGAGCAGTACTTC
>NA|NA|TRBJ1-2|TRBV27
CASSLRPANYGYTF
TGTGCCAGCAGTTTGCGCCCCGCTAACTATGGCTACACCTTC
>NA|few|TRBJ1-1|TRBV2
CASRVRQNTEAFF
TGTGCCAGCAGGGTGCGCCAGAACACTGAAGCTTTCTTT
>NA|NA|TRBJ1-2|TRBV7-2
CASSSGQYGYTF
TGTGCCAGCAGCTCTGGACAGTATGGCTACACCTTC
>NA|NA|TRBJ2-5|TRBV27
CASSLGRMGTQYF
TGTGCCAGCAGTTTGGGCAGGATGGGGACCCAGTACTTC
>NA|NA|TRBJ2-3|TRBV7-6
CASSSQRGDTQYF
TGTGCCAGCAGCTCCCAAAGGGGGGATACGCAGTATTTT
>TRBD2|NA|TRBJ2-7|TRBV7-9
CASSFTSGSYEQYF
TGTGCCAGCAGCTTTACTAGCGGGAGCTACGAGCAGTACTTC
>NA|NA|TRBJ2-1|TRBV5-4
CASSLTTDHNEQFF
TGTGCCAGCAGCTTGACCACAGATCACAATGAGCAGTTCTTC
>TRBD2|NA|TRBJ2-3|TRBV5-1
CASSPLAGRSTDTQYF
TGCGCCAGCAGCCCTCTAGCGGGACGAAGCACAGATACGCAGTATTTT
>TRBD2|once|TRBJ2-5|TRBV12-5
CASSPSGSTETQYF
TGTGCTAGTTCCCCTAGCGGGAGCACAGAGACCCAGTACTTC
>NA|NA|TRBJ1-5|TRBV27
CASSAIQGGGQPQHF
TGTGCCAGCAGTGCTATCCAGGGAGGGGGTCAGCCCCAGCATTTT
>NA|NA|TRBJ1-1|TRBV6-1
CASSEIPDTEAFF
TGTGCCAGCAGTGAAATACCAGACACTGAAGCTTTCTTT
>TRBD1|NA|TRBJ2-2|TRBV27
CASSLLTGYGLGELFF
TGTGCCAGCAGTCTTCTGACAGGGTACGGTTTGGGGGAGCTGTTTTTT
>TRBD1|few|TRBJ2-7|TRBV7-9
CASTQEQGNSYEQYF
TGTGCCAGCACCCAGGAACAGGGGAACTCCTACGAGCAGTACTTC
>TRBD1|NA|TRBJ1-2|TRBV6-1
CASRPTPGQGYGYTF
TGTGCCAGCAGGCCCACGCCGGGACAGGGATATGGCTACACCTTC
>TRBD2|NA|TRBJ2-1|TRBV10-3
CAISETIGLVVNEQFF
TGTGCCATCAGTGAGACAATTGGACTAGTGGTGAATGAGCAGTTCTTC
>TRBD2|NA|TRBJ2-2|TRBV6-1
CASSDRLAGGPGELFF
TGTGCCAGCAGTGATAGACTAGCGGGGGGACCCGGGGAGCTGTTTTTT
>NA|NA|TRBJ2-5|TRBV4-1
CASSQETPGETQYF
TGCGCCAGCAGCCAAGAGACCCCGGGAGAGACCCAGTACTTC
>NA|NA|TRBJ1-1|TRBV2
CASRYGGTEAFF
TGTGCCAGCAGGTACGGGGGAACTGAAGCTTTCTTT